These T cell receptor beta chains were read from a single sample in a study of persistence of HIV-infected CD4 T cells. Which antigens these TCRs recognize remains unknown. Libraries were prepared by immunoSEQ multiplex PCR; TCRdb keeps only in-frame clonotypes and omits some of them. The sample holds some 30,000 clones, 82% seen once. Source: CD4+ T cells sorted from PBMCs after roughly 18-hour stimulation, taken from a patient who received antiretroviral therapy. These receptors all come from an adult woman with HIV who was CMV-seropositive. The CDR3 runs from the conserved cysteine through the conserved F or W. The D gene is left open where the match is weak. Size tells how often a clone was seen (once, few, many) or the class of an expanded clone, and some rows leave it out.

>TRBV3-1/TRBV3-2|TRBJ2-1|few|-
TGTGCCAGCAGCCAAGCCCGAGGGGTTGAGCAGTTCTTC
CASSQARGVEQFF
>TRBV11-2|TRBJ1-2|-|-
TGTGCCAGCAGCCCCGGCCAGACTCTGGGCTACACCTTC
CASSPGQTLGYTF
>TRBV6-4|TRBJ1-1|once|TRBD1
TGTGCCAGCAGTGTTGGGACAGGGGGGACGGGTGAAGCTTTCTTT
CASSVGTGGTGEAFF
>TRBV7-8|TRBJ1-4|-|-
TGTGCCAGCAGCTTACTCTCTGGTCCTAATGAAAAACTGTTTTTT
CASSLLSGPNEKLFF
>TRBV9|TRBJ1-6|-|TRBD1
TGTGCCAGCAGCGTAAGGACAGGGGGCGATTCACCCCTCCACTTT
CASSVRTGGDSPLHF
>TRBV11-1|TRBJ2-3|-|TRBD2
TGTGCCAGCAGTCGTGGGACTAGCGCCGATACGCAGTATTTT
CASSRGTSADTQYF
>TRBV5-6|TRBJ2-2|-|-
TGTGCCAGCAGCAACGCCGTGGACGGACTCACCGGGGAGCTGTTTTTT
CASSNAVDGLTGELFF
>TRBV10-3|TRBJ1-1|medium-sized|-
TGTGCCATCAGCGGAACAGGGTCCCCTGAAGCTTTCTTT
CAISGTGSPEAFF
>TRBV5-6|TRBJ1-2|-|-
TGTGCCAGCAGCTTGGTTGTGCACGGAGACTATGGCTACACCTTC
CASSLVVHGDYGYTF
>TRBV19|TRBJ2-7|-|TRBD1
TGTGCCAGTGTCCTTAAGAGGGACAGGGGCCACGAGCAGTACTTC
CASVLKRDRGHEQYF
>TRBV18|TRBJ2-5|-|-
TGTGCCAGCTCCCGTGGTGGCCAAGAGACCCAGTACTTC
CASSRGGQETQYF
>TRBV6-5|TRBJ1-6|-|-
TGTGCCAGCAGTTACTCGAATCGGCATAATTCACCCCTCCACTTT
CASSYSNRHNSPLHF
>TRBV7-9|TRBJ2-7|once|-
TGTGCCAGCAGCAGGGCTCTTACCTACGAGCAGTACTTC
CASSRALTYEQYF
>TRBV4-1|TRBJ2-5|once|TRBD2
TGCGCCAGCACCCCGGGAGGGCTGCCCCAAGAGACCCAGTACTTC
CASTPGGLPQETQYF
>TRBV9|TRBJ2-3|once|-
TGTGCCAGCAGTTCCCAACTGGCGACAGATACGCAGTATTTT
CASSSQLATDTQYF
>TRBV29-1|TRBJ1-1|-|-
TGCAGCGTCGAGGCCAGATCGAACACTGAAGCTTTCTTT
CSVEARSNTEAFF
>TRBV7-2|TRBJ1-1|-|-
TGTGCCAGCAGCTTAGTTGGGGCGGGACGGATATCTGAAGCTTTCTTT
CASSLVGAGRISEAFF